Below are 25 T cell receptor beta chains sequenced from a single sample in a study of blood T cell repertoires in COVID-19. TCRdb keeps only in-frame clones here, not all; method: immunoSEQ multiplex PCR. The table includes 75,000 or so clones, roughly 87% detected once. The sequenced material came from peripheral blood. These receptors all come from a woman over 75 with active or convalescent COVID-19.

The DNA of the CDR3 is TGTGCCAGCAGCGCCCGGGGGGGCCCAGGAAATTCACCCCTCCACTTT. Its protein product is CASSARGGPGNSPLHF. This chain links TRBV7-8 with TRBJ1-6; D might be TRBD1 (6 bases). V lost 5 bases to trimming and J lost 7 bases, with 18 bases between them. Looked up from germline, CDR1 is SGHVS and CDR2 is FQNEAQ. The length of the CDR3 is 16 residues.

The genes are TRBV3-1 (or the pseudogene TRBV3-2) and TRBJ1-5, with TRBD1 identical over 8 bases. The CDR3 is 15 amino acids. Germline lookup yields CDR1 LGHDT and CDR2 YNNKEL (reference sequence). V was clipped by 0 bases and J by 7 bases; unmatched bases: 5. The CDR3 sequence is CASSQDTGGRQPQHF. In DNA form, the CDR3 reads TGTGCCAGCAGCCAAGATACAGGGGGTCGGCAGCCCCAGCATTTT.

The V gene is TRBV14, the J gene TRBJ2-3; weak D call: TRBD1 (5 bases). CDR1 and CDR2 (germline): SGHDN, FVKESK. The CDR3 has 17 amino acids. The V end was cut by 1 base, the J end by 4 bases, with 18 bases between. The DNA for the CDR3 is TGTGCCAGCAGCCAAGCCCCAGGGATTGGACCTCCAGATACGCAGTATTTT. This gives the protein CASSQAPGIGPPDTQYF.

The V and J genes are TRBV19 and TRBJ1-1, with D perhaps TRBD1 (5 bases). Trimming pared 4 bases from V and 1 base from J, leaving 13 bases between. Germline loops: CDR1 LNHDA, CDR2 SQIVND (reference sequence). The CDR3 totals 15 residues. The CDR3: CASSTWGGGNTEAFF. Written as DNA, the CDR3 is TGTGCCAGTAGTACCTGGGGCGGCGGGAACACTGAAGCTTTCTTT.

J is TRBJ1-2 and V is TRBV6-2 or TRBV6-3; 7 bases map to TRBD1. CDR1 is MNHEY, CDR2 SVGEGT, per germline. This CDR3 has 15 amino acids. V trimming: 2 bases; J trimming: 2 bases; junction bases outside the gene matches: 5. The CDR3 nucleotides are TGTGCCAGCAGTTACATCTCGACAGGGAACTATGGCTACACCTTC. It encodes CASSYISTGNYGYTF.

The V gene is TRBV4-3, the J gene TRBJ2-2; D is possibly TRBD2 (5 bases). The CDR3 has 17 residues. V was trimmed by 4 bases and J by 3 bases, leaving 18 bases between them. Germline assignment: CDR1 LGHNA and CDR2 YSLEER. For the CDR3, the DNA is TGCGCCAGCAGCCGCAGGACCTTGGACTTCTACACCGGGGAGCTGTTTTTT. Amino acids: CASSRRTLDFYTGELFF.

The chain couples TRBV28 to TRBJ2-1; 9 bases line up with TRBD1. CDR3 length: 17 residues. V gave up 4 bases and J gave up 5 bases; unmatched junction bases: 12. The germline CDR1 and CDR2 sequences are MDHEN and SYDVKM. Here the CDR3 reads CASSYKRGQGFDNEQFF. DNA for the CDR3: TGTGCCAGCAGTTACAAGCGGGGACAGGGCTTTGACAATGAGCAGTTCTTC.

CDR3 DNA: TGTGCCAGCAGCTTAGCGGGGGTAGAGACCCAGTACTTC. Its translation: CASSLAGVETQYF. J is TRBJ2-5 and V is TRBV3-1 (or the pseudogene TRBV3-2); 9 bases map to TRBD2. CDR1 and CDR2 from the germline V gene are LGHDT and YNNKEL (reference sequence). This CDR3 contains 13 residues. Trimming at V came to 5 bases and at J to 4 bases, leaving 2 bases not matched to a gene.

The gene calls are TRBV5-6 and TRBJ2-1; 12 bases agree with TRBD2. This CDR3 spans 15 amino acids. Unmatched junction bases numbered 4, after V lost 0 bases and J lost 9 bases. Germline CDR1 reads SGHDT; CDR2 reads YYEEEE. The CDR3 coding sequence is TGTGCCAGCAGCTTGGATGCTAGCGGGAGGGGTGAGCAGTTCTTC. This encodes CASSLDASGRGEQFF.

The chain links TRBV7-9 to TRBJ1-4, with D possibly matching TRBD1 (6 bases). The germline V gene encodes CDR1 SEHNR and CDR2 FQNEAQ (reference sequence). There are 15 residues in the CDR3. The germline V and J ends were trimmed by 5 bases and 3 bases, with 13 bases remaining between them. The CDR3 loop reads CASSQSAGANEKLFF. In DNA, the CDR3 is TGTGCCAGCAGCCAGTCGGCAGGGGCTAATGAAAAACTGTTTTTT.

A word on this clone: One end of the junction varies from germline; a read error may be responsible. V and J are TRBV11-3 and TRBJ1-3; no firm D call. CDR3 length: 15 amino acids. Germline V CDR1 and CDR2: SGHNT, YENEEA. The CDR3 spells CVSSRGEASGNTIYF. The CDR3 DNA reads as TGTGTCAGCAGCCGCGGGGAGGCCTCTGGAAACACCATATATTTT.

V gene TRBV30 combines with J gene TRBJ1-5; possibly TRBD1 for D (5 bases). V was cut by 1 base and J by 6 bases, with 10 bases left in between. Germline CDR1 and CDR2: GTSNPN and SVGIG (reference sequence). This CDR3 spans 13 amino acids. CDR3 amino acids: CAWSEGWGQPQHF. For the CDR3, the DNA is TGTGCCTGGAGTGAGGGGTGGGGTCAGCCCCAGCATTTT.

The chain links TRBV6-4 to TRBJ1-1; weak D call: TRBD1 (5 bases). V lost 3 bases, J lost 4 bases, and 15 bases lay in between. The CDR3 runs to 15 residues. Looked up from germline, CDR1 is MRHNA and CDR2 is SNTAGT. CDR3 region: CASSEQVNGITEAFF. The CDR3 nucleotides read TGTGCCAGCAGTGAACAGGTAAACGGCATCACTGAAGCTTTCTTT.

The chain links TRBV28 to TRBJ2-1; 8 positions agree with TRBD1. The germline CDR1 and CDR2 sequences are MDHEN and SYDVKM. The CDR3 has 15 amino acids. V shed 5 bases, J shed 10 bases, and the junction held 13 bases outside the gene matches. CDR3 amino acids: CASSVTGTGSPEQFF. DNA of the CDR3: TGTGCCAGCAGTGTAACCGGGACAGGTTCTCCCGAGCAGTTCTTC.

The rearrangement joins TRBV19 to TRBJ2-5; 9 nucleotides align to TRBD1. V lost 5 bases to trimming and J lost 1 base; unmatched junction nucleotides: 8. The length of the CDR3 is 16 residues. In germline, CDR1 is LNHDA, CDR2 SQIVND (reference sequence). CDR3 protein: CASSLPGTGTQETQYF. The CDR3 DNA follows: TGTGCCAGTAGTCTCCCCGGGACAGGGACCCAAGAGACCCAGTACTTC.

The V and J genes are TRBV15 and TRBJ1-5; no clear D. CDR1 and CDR2 (germline): LNHNV, YYDKDF (reference sequence). Trimming removed 3 bases from V and 5 bases from J, with 5 bases in between. The CDR3 runs to 12 residues. The CDR3 coding sequence is TGTGCCACCAGCAGCAGTTATCAGCCCCAGCATTTT. Amino acid sequence: CATSSSYQPQHF. The full variable domain, in which reference TRBV15 and TRBJ1-5 provide the parts outside the CDR3, is DAMVIQNPRYQVTQFGKPVTLSCSQTLNHNVMYWYQQKSSQAPKLLFHYYDKDFNNEADTPDNFQSRRPNTSFCFLDIRSPGLGDTAMYLCATSSSYQPQHFGDGTRLSIL.

The chain combines TRBV28 with TRBJ2-5; 9 bases are a match to TRBD1. V was clipped by 5 bases and J by 4 bases; unmatched bases: 8. The CDR3 is 15 amino acids. The germline V gene has CDR1 MDHEN and CDR2 SYDVKM. The CDR3 loop reads CASSRPQGAGETQYF. The CDR3 coding sequence is TGTGCCAGCAGTAGACCACAGGGGGCTGGAGAGACCCAGTACTTC. The full variable domain, completed using reference TRBV28 and TRBJ2-5, is DVKVTQSSRYLVKRTGEKVFLECVQDMDHENMFWYRQDPGLGLRLIYFSYDVKMKEKGDIPEGYSVSREKKERFSLILESASTNQTSMYLCASSRPQGAGETQYFGPGTRLLVL.

The gene calls are TRBV27 and TRBJ2-2; 11 bases agree with TRBD2. V lost 2 bases and J lost 4; bases outside the gene matches: 3. Germline V gene sequence: CDR1 MNHEY, CDR2 SMNVEV (reference sequence). There are 16 residues in the CDR3. The CDR3 here is CASSLLLAGVTGELFF. For the CDR3, the DNA is TGTGCCAGCAGTTTACTACTAGCGGGGGTCACCGGGGAGCTGTTTTTT.

This sequence joins TRBV27 and TRBJ2-7; 7 bases align to TRBD1. In germline, CDR1 is MNHEY, CDR2 SMNVEV (reference sequence). This CDR3 spans 15 amino acids. The V segment lost 5 bases and the J segment 6 bases; nucleotides outside the gene matches: 13. The CDR3 region is CASSRTRQGSREQYF. In nucleotides, the CDR3 is TGTGCCAGCAGTAGAACGCGACAGGGAAGTCGCGAGCAGTACTTC.

The chain joins TRBV3-1 (or the pseudogene TRBV3-2) to TRBJ2-5; 10 bases are a match to TRBD2. Germline V lookup: CDR1 LGHDT, CDR2 YNNKEL (reference sequence). The CDR3 consists of 18 residues. V lost 4 bases and J lost 4; bases outside the gene matches: 15. CDR3 in amino acids: CASSPAGPAGGWRETQYF. The CDR3 nucleotides read TGTGCCAGCAGCCCAGCAGGCCCAGCGGGAGGGTGGAGAGAGACCCAGTACTTC.

This clone showed up just a few times. J is TRBJ1-3 and V is TRBV7-2; D is unclear. The germline V and J ends were trimmed by 2 bases and 0 bases, with 8 bases remaining between them. Germline V CDR1 and CDR2: SGHTA, FQGNSA. The CDR3 is 15 residues long. The CDR3: CASSLFAVSGNTIYF. The CDR3 coding sequence is TGTGCCAGCAGCTTATTCGCAGTCTCTGGAAACACCATATATTTT.

The V call is TRBV7-6, the J call TRBJ2-5; D ambiguous. In germline, CDR1 is SGHVS, CDR2 FNYEAQ. This CDR3 is built from 11 residues. V lost 4 bases and J lost 4, with 4 bases in between. The CDR3 is CASSSLETQYF. The CDR3 DNA reads as TGTGCCAGCAGCTCCTTAGAGACCCAGTACTTC.

V and J are TRBV19 and TRBJ2-4; a weak D match, TRBD2 (6 bases). This CDR3 contains 16 residues. CDR1 LNHDA and CDR2 SQIVND come from the germline V gene (reference sequence). With 3 bases removed from V and 0 bases from J, the gap between germline ends came to 12 bases. The CDR3 sequence is CASSIPGTVAKNIQYF. Here the CDR3 DNA reads TGTGCCAGTAGTATCCCCGGGACTGTAGCCAAAAACATTCAGTACTTC.

This clone was picked up one time. The chain is built from TRBV7-2 and TRBJ2-7; 14 bases agree with TRBD2. V shed 1 base, J shed 2 bases, and the junction held 4 bases outside the gene matches. Per the germline V gene, CDR1 is SGHTA and CDR2 is FQGNSA. This CDR3 spans 17 amino acids. The CDR3 DNA reads as TGTGCCAGCAGCTTAGGGGGACTAGCGGGAGTCACCTACGAGCAGTACTTC. This codes for CASSLGGLAGVTYEQYF. The variable domain in full, completed from reference TRBV7-2 and TRBJ2-7, reads GAGVSQSPSNKVTEKGKDVELRCDPISGHTALYWYRQSLGQGLEFLIYFQGNSAPDKSGLPSDRFSAERTGGSVSTLTIQRTQQEDSAVYLCASSLGGLAGVTYEQYFGPGTRLTVT.

This sequence joins TRBV5-4 and TRBJ2-5, with 8 positions matching TRBD1. CDR3 length: 15 amino acids. Germline lookup yields CDR1 SGHNT and CDR2 YYREEE (reference sequence). V lost 5 bases and J lost 1; bases outside the gene matches: 7. The chain's CDR3 is CASSPTGGSQETQYF. The CDR3 nucleotides are TGTGCCAGCAGTCCTACAGGGGGGAGCCAAGAGACCCAGTACTTC.